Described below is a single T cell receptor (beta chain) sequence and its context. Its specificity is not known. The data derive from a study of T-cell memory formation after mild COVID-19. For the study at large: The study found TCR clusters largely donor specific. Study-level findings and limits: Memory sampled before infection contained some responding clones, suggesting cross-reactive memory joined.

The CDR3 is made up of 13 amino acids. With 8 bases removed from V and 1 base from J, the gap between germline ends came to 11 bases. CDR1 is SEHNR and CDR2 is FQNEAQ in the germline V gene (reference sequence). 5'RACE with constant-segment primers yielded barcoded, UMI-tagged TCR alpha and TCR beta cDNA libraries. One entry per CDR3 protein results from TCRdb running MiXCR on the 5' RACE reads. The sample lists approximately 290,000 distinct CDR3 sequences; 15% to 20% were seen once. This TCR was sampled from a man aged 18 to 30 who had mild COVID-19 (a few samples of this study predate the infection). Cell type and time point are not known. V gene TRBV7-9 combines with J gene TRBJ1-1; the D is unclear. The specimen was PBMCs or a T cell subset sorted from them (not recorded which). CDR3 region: CASASGTNTEAFF. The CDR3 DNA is TGTGCCAGCGCAAGCGGTACGAACACTGAAGCTTTCTTT.